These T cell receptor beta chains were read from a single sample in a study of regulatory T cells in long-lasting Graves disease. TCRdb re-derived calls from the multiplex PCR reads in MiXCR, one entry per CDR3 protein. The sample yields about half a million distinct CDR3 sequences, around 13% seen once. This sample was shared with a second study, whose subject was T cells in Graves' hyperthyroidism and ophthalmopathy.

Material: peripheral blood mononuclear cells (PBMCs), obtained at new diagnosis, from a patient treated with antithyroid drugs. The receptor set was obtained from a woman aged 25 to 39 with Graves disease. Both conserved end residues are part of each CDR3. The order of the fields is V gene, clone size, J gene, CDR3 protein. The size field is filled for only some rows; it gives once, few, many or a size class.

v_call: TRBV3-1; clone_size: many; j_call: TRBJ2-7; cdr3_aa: CASSYTLETGTDEQYF
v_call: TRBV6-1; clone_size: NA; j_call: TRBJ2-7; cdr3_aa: CASSEGRTSGYEQYF
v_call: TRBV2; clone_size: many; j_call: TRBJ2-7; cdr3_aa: CASVLGQLYEQYF
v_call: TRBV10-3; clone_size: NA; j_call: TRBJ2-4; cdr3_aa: CATTGEGKNIQYF
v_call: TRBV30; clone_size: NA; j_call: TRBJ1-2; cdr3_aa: CAWRGSNYGYTF
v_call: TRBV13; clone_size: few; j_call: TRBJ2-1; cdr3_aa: CASSTGTEWNEQFF
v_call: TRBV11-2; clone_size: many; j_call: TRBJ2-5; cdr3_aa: CASSSPLGLAMARGETQYF
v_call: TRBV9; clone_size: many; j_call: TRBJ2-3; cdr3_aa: CASSVGGSTDTQYF
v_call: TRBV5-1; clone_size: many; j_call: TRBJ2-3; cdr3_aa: CASSLVFEAGSTDTQYF
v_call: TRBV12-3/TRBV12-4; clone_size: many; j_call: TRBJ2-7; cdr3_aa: CASSRVREVYEQYF
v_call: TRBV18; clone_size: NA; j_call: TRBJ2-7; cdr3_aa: CASSLTDRAGYEQYF
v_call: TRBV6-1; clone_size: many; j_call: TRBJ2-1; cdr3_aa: CASSEARAVSSYNEQFF
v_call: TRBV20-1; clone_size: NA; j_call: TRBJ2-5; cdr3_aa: CSAPYSGQETQYF
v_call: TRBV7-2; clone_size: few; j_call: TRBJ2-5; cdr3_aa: CASSSLAGGGETQYF
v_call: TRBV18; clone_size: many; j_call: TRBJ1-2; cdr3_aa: CASSPSQVSYGYTF
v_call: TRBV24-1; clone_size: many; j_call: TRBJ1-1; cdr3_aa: CATQKDRTNTEAFF
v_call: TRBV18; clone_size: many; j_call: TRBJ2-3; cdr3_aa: CASSSTIWARGTDTQYF